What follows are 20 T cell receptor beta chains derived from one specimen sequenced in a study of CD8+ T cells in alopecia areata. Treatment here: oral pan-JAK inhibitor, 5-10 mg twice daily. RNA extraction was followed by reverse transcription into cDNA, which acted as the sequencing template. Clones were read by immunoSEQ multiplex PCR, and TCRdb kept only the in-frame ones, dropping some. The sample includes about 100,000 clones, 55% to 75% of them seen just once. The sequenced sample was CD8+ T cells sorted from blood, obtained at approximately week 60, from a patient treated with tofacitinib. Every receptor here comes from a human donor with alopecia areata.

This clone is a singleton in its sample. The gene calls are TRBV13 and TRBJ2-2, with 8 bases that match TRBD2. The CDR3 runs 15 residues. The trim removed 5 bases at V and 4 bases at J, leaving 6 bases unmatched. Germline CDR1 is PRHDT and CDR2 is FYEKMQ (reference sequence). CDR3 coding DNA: TGTGCCAGCAGCCCCTACCGGGGGGGCACCGGGGAGCTGTTTTTT. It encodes CASSPYRGGTGELFF. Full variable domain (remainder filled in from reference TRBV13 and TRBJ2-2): AAGVIQSPRHLIKEKRETATLKCYPIPRHDTVYWYQQGPGQDPQFLISFYEKMQSDKGSIPDRFSAQQFSDYHSELNMSSLELGDSALYFCASSPYRGGTGELFFGEGSRLTVL.

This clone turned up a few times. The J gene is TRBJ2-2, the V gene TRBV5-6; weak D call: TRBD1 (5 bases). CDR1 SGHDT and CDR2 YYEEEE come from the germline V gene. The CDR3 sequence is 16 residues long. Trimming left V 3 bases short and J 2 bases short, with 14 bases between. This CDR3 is CASSSYRQTNTGELFF. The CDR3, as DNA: TGTGCCAGCAGCTCCTACCGACAGACAAACACCGGGGAGCTGTTTTTT.

The chain's CDR3 is CASSRRTEVDEQYF. The CDR3 DNA sequence: TGTGCCAGTAGTCGACGGACCGAGGTGGACGAGCAGTACTTC. The rearrangement joins TRBV19 to TRBJ2-7; D is unclear. Germline CDR1 is LNHDA and CDR2 is SQIVND (reference sequence). The CDR3 sequence is 14 residues long. V was cut by 5 bases and J by 5 bases, with 16 bases left in between. Together with reference TRBV19 and TRBJ2-7, the CDR3 gives the full variable domain: DGGITQSPKYLFRKEGQNVTLSCEQNLNHDAMYWYRQDPGQGLRLIYYSQIVNDFQKGDIAEGYSVSREKKESFPLTVTSAQKNPTAFYLCASSRRTEVDEQYFGPGTRLTVT.

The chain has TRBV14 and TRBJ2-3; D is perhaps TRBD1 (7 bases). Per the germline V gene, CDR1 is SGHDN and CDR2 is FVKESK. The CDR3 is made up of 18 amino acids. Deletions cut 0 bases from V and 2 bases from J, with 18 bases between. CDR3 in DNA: TGTGCCAGCAGCCAAGATCCTTGGGCAGGGGGGATCACAGATACGCAGTATTTT. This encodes CASSQDPWAGGITDTQYF.

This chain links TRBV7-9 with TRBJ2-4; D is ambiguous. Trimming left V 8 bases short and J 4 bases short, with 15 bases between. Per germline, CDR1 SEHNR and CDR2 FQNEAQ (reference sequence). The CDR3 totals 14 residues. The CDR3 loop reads CASGPRQEKNIQYF. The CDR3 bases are TGTGCCAGCGGCCCCCGACAAGAGAAAAACATTCAGTACTTC.

The CDR3 loop reads CATTGTSNIPDTQYF. The CDR3 coding sequence is TGTGCCACCACCGGGACTAGCAATATTCCAGATACGCAGTATTTT. J is TRBJ2-3 and V is TRBV19, with TRBD2 matching 9 bases. V shed 10 bases, J shed 4 bases, and the junction held 12 bases outside the gene matches. The CDR3 is 15 amino acids. The germline V gene encodes CDR1 LNHDA and CDR2 SQIVND (reference sequence).

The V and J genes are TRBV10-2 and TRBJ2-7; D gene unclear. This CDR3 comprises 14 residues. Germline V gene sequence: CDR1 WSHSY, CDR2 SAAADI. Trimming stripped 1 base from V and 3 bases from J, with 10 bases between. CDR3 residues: CASSELGPVYEQYF. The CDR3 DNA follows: TGCGCCAGCAGTGAGTTGGGTCCCGTCTACGAGCAGTACTTC.

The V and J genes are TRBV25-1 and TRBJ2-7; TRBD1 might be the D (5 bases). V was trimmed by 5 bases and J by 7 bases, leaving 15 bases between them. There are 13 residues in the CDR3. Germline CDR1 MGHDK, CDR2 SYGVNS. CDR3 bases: TGTGCCAGCAGTTCAGGGCTGTATCAGGAGCAGTACTTC. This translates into CASSSGLYQEQYF.

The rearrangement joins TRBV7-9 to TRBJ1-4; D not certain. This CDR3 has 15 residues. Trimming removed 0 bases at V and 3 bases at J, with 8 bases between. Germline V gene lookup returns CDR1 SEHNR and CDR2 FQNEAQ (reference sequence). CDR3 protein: CASSLAASANEKLFF. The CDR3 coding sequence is TGTGCCAGCAGCTTAGCGGCAAGCGCTAATGAAAAACTGTTTTTT.

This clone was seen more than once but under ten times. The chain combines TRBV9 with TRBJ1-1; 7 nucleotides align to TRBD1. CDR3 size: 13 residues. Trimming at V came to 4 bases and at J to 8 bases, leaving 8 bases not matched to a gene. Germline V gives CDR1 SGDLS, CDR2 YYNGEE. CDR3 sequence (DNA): TGTGCCAGCAGCCAACAGGGGAGGTCGGAAGCTTTCTTT. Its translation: CASSQQGRSEAFF.

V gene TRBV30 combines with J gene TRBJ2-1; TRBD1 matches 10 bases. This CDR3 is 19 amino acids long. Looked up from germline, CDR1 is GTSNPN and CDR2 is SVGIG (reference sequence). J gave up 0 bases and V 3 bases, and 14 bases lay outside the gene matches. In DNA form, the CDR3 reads TGTGCCTGGAGGGGATCGGACAGGGGGGCAGGTGGCTCCTACAATGAGCAGTTCTTC. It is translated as CAWRGSDRGAGGSYNEQFF. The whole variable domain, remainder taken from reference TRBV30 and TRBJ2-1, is SQTIHQWPATLVQPVGSPLSLECTVEGTSNPNLYWYRQAAGRGLQLLFYSVGIGQISSEVPQNLSASRPQDRQFILSSKKLLLSDSGFYLCAWRGSDRGAGGSYNEQFFGPGTRLTVL.

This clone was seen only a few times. The CDR3 region is CSATTGTGNTIYF. The CDR3 coding sequence is TGCAGCGCTACAACAGGGACTGGAAACACCATATATTTT. The chain has TRBV29-1 and TRBJ1-3, with a weak D call TRBD1 (6 bases). The germline V gene encodes CDR1 SQVTM and CDR2 ANQGSEA. This CDR3 has 13 amino acids. V lost 7 bases to trimming and J lost 2 bases, with 12 bases between them.

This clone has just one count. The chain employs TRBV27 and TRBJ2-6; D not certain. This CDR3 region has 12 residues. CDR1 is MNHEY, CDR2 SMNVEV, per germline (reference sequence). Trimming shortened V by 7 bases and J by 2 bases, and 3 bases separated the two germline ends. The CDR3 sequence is CASTTGANVLTF. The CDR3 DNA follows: TGTGCCAGCACAACTGGGGCCAACGTCCTGACTTTC.

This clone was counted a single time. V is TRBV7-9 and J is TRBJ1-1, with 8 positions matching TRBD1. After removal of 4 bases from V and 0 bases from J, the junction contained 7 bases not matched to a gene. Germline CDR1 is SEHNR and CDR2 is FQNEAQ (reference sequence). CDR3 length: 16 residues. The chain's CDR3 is CASSSRTGHMNTEAFF. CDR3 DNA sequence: TGTGCCAGCAGCTCACGGACAGGGCATATGAACACTGAAGCTTTCTTT.

The CDR3 protein is CASSLIRDRANYGYTF. CDR3 coding DNA: TGTGCCAGCAGCTTGATACGGGACAGGGCGAACTATGGCTACACCTTC. The V and J genes are TRBV13 and TRBJ1-2, with 9 nucleotides matching TRBD1. Germline CDR1 PRHDT, CDR2 FYEKMQ (reference sequence). V was clipped by 3 bases and J by 2 bases; unmatched bases: 7. CDR3 length equals 16 residues.

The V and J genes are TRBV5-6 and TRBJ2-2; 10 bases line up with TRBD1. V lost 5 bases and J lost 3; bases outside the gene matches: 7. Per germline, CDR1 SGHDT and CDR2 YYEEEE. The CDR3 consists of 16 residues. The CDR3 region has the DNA TGTGCCAGCAGGGTGTCGGGGACAGGGGACACCGGGGAGCTGTTTTTT. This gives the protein CASRVSGTGDTGELFF.

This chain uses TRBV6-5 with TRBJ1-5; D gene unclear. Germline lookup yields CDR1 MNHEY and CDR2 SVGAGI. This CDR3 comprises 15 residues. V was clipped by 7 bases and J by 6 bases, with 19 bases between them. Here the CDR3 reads CASIYPFLITQPQHF. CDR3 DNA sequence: TGTGCCAGCATCTACCCCTTCCTTATAACTCAGCCCCAGCATTTT.

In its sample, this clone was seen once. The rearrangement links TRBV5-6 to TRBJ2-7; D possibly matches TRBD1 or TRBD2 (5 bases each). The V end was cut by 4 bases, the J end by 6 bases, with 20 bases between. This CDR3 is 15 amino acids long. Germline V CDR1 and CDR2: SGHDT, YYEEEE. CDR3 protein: CASSPGRDRLPEQYF. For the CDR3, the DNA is TGTGCCAGCAGCCCTGGCCGGGACCGCCTCCCCGAGCAGTACTTC.

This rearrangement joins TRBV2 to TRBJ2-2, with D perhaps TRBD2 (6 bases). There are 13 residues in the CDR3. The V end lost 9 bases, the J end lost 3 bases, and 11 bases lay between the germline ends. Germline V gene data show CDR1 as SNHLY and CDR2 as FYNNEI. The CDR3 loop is CASPGEHTGELFF. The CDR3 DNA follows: TGTGCCAGTCCGGGGGAACACACCGGGGAGCTGTTTTTT. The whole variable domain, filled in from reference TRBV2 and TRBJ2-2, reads EPEVTQTPSHQVTQMGQEVILRCVPISNHLYFYWYRQILGQKVEFLVSFYNNEISEKSEIFDDQFSVERPDGSNFTLKIRSTKLEDSAMYFCASPGEHTGELFFGEGSRLTVL.

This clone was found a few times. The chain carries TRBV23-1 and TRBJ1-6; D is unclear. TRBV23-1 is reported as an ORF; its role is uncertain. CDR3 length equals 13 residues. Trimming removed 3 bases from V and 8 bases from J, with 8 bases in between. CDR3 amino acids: CASSHPTHSPLHF. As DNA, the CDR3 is TGCGCCAGCAGTCACCCGACACATTCACCCCTCCACTTT.